The rows below give T cell receptor beta chains drawn from one sample of a study of T cell changes during pregnancy in multiple sclerosis. Here immunoSEQ multiplex PCR was the method, and the copy in TCRdb shows in-frame clones only, minus some. The sample contains more than 35,000 clones, about 89% of which appear only once. Source: CD8+ T cells from peripheral blood mononuclear cells, taken in the third trimester of pregnancy. These receptors were taken from a female donor with multiple sclerosis, enrolled in a pregnancy study. CDR3s include the opening cysteine and the closing phenylalanine or tryptophan. The order of the fields is V gene, clone size, J gene, D gene, CDR3 protein, CDR3 DNA. A D gene is named only where the DNA matches it firmly. For some rows the clone size is stated as once, few or many, or as a class when expanded; others skip it.

v_call: TRBV19
clone_size: -
j_call: TRBJ2-7
d_call: TRBD1
cdr3_aa: CASSTSGTGSYEQYF
cdr3_nt: TGTGCCAGTAGTACCTCCGGGACAGGATCCTACGAGCAGTACTTC

v_call: TRBV2
clone_size: -
j_call: TRBJ2-1
d_call: TRBD2
cdr3_aa: CASSPGASGLYNEQFF
cdr3_nt: TGTGCCAGCAGCCCCGGGGCTAGCGGCCTATACAATGAGCAGTTCTTC

v_call: TRBV11-2
clone_size: -
j_call: TRBJ2-7
d_call: TRBD2
cdr3_aa: CASSPPVGRIYEQYF
cdr3_nt: TGTGCCAGCAGCCCCCCGGTCGGGAGGATCTACGAGCAGTACTTC

v_call: TRBV19
clone_size: -
j_call: TRBJ2-3
d_call: TRBD2
cdr3_aa: CASTGGLSSTDTQYF
cdr3_nt: TGTGCCAGTACGGGAGGGTTATCTAGCACAGATACGCAGTATTTT

v_call: TRBV5-1
clone_size: -
j_call: TRBJ2-5
d_call: -
cdr3_aa: CASSSNRGETQYF
cdr3_nt: TGCGCCAGCAGCTCCAACCGGGGGGAGACCCAGTACTTC

v_call: TRBV7-2
clone_size: -
j_call: TRBJ2-5
d_call: -
cdr3_aa: CASSLGGHQQETQYF
cdr3_nt: TGTGCCAGCAGCTTAGGAGGTCATCAACAAGAGACCCAGTACTTC

v_call: TRBV4-1
clone_size: -
j_call: TRBJ1-2
d_call: TRBD1
cdr3_aa: CASSQGDSVGYGYTF
cdr3_nt: TGCGCCAGCAGCCAAGGGGACAGCGTCGGCTATGGCTACACCTTC

v_call: TRBV14
clone_size: -
j_call: TRBJ2-3
d_call: TRBD2
cdr3_aa: CASSGTSGSTDTQYF
cdr3_nt: TGTGCCAGCAGCGGGACTAGCGGAAGCACAGATACGCAGTATTTT

v_call: TRBV6-6
clone_size: -
j_call: TRBJ1-1
d_call: -
cdr3_aa: CASSPTPAGTEAFF
cdr3_nt: TGTGCCAGCAGTCCAACCCCAGCGGGTACTGAAGCTTTCTTT

v_call: TRBV4-2
clone_size: -
j_call: TRBJ2-7
d_call: -
cdr3_aa: CASSQEPGEAYEQYF
cdr3_nt: TGTGCCAGCAGCCAAGAACCGGGGGAAGCTTACGAGCAGTACTTC

v_call: TRBV9
clone_size: -
j_call: TRBJ2-1
d_call: -
cdr3_aa: CASSVGPSSYNEQFF
cdr3_nt: TGTGCCAGCAGCGTAGGCCCGAGCTCCTACAATGAGCAGTTCTTC

v_call: TRBV7-6
clone_size: -
j_call: TRBJ1-1
d_call: -
cdr3_aa: CASSPTQGRNTEAFF
cdr3_nt: TGTGCCAGCAGCCCAACACAGGGTCGGAACACTGAAGCTTTCTTT

v_call: TRBV10-3
clone_size: once
j_call: TRBJ1-1
d_call: -
cdr3_aa: CAISDFAGGYMNTEAFF
cdr3_nt: TGTGCCATCAGTGACTTTGCGGGGGGATATATGAACACTGAAGCTTTCTTT

v_call: TRBV5-1
clone_size: -
j_call: TRBJ2-5
d_call: -
cdr3_aa: CASSLGWTPQETQYF
cdr3_nt: TGCGCCAGCAGCCTAGGGTGGACACCGCAAGAGACCCAGTACTTC

v_call: TRBV7-3
clone_size: -
j_call: TRBJ2-1
d_call: TRBD2
cdr3_aa: CASSPETSPYNEQFF
cdr3_nt: TGTGCCAGCAGCCCCGAGACTAGCCCTTACAATGAGCAGTTCTTC

v_call: TRBV6-6
clone_size: -
j_call: TRBJ1-4
d_call: -
cdr3_aa: CASRDPRDTTNEKLFF
cdr3_nt: TGTGCCAGCAGGGACCCCCGGGACACCACTAATGAAAAACTGTTTTTT

v_call: TRBV7-6
clone_size: -
j_call: TRBJ2-7
d_call: TRBD2
cdr3_aa: CASSRSSGAEYEQYF
cdr3_nt: TGTGCCAGCAGCCGTAGTAGCGGGGCGGAGTACGAGCAGTACTTC

v_call: TRBV6-1
clone_size: -
j_call: TRBJ2-2
d_call: -
cdr3_aa: CASSDNLETGELFF
cdr3_nt: TGTGCCAGCAGTGATAACCTGGAGACCGGGGAGCTGTTTTTT

v_call: TRBV9
clone_size: -
j_call: TRBJ2-3
d_call: TRBD2
cdr3_aa: CASSLPEGTSPSDTQYF
cdr3_nt: TGTGCCAGCAGCCTCCCTGAGGGGACTAGCCCTTCAGATACGCAGTATTTT

v_call: TRBV7-9
clone_size: many
j_call: TRBJ2-1
d_call: -
cdr3_aa: CASSSSGPYNEQFF
cdr3_nt: TGTGCCAGCAGCTCGAGCGGGCCTTACAATGAGCAGTTCTTC

v_call: TRBV27
clone_size: -
j_call: TRBJ2-1
d_call: TRBD2
cdr3_aa: CATLSGGRLQFF
cdr3_nt: TGTGCCACACTCTCGGGAGGGAGACTGCAGTTCTTC

v_call: TRBV19
clone_size: -
j_call: TRBJ2-1
d_call: -
cdr3_aa: CASSVQGNEQFF
cdr3_nt: TGTGCCAGTAGTGTGCAGGGAAATGAGCAGTTCTTC

v_call: TRBV28
clone_size: -
j_call: TRBJ2-7
d_call: TRBD2
cdr3_aa: CASSLYEGGLAGGHEQYF
cdr3_nt: TGTGCCAGCAGTTTATATGAGGGGGGACTAGCGGGAGGTCACGAGCAGTACTTC

v_call: TRBV6-5
clone_size: -
j_call: TRBJ2-2
d_call: -
cdr3_aa: CASCPRSTGELFF
cdr3_nt: TGTGCCAGCTGCCCCCGTAGCACCGGGGAGCTGTTTTTT

v_call: TRBV21-1
clone_size: -
j_call: TRBJ2-6
d_call: -
cdr3_aa: CASSTKKGRGGAGGANVLTF
cdr3_nt: TGTGCCAGCAGCACGAAAAAGGGCCGGGGGGGCGCAGGTGGGGCCAACGTCCTGACTTTC

v_call: TRBV7-9
clone_size: -
j_call: TRBJ2-1
d_call: -
cdr3_aa: CASSLGGGNEQFF
cdr3_nt: TGTGCCAGCAGCTTAGGGGGCGGCAATGAGCAGTTCTTC

v_call: TRBV7-9
clone_size: -
j_call: TRBJ1-5
d_call: -
cdr3_aa: CASSFGGRGNQPQHF
cdr3_nt: TGTGCCAGCAGCTTTGGGGGGAGGGGCAATCAGCCCCAGCATTTT

v_call: TRBV19
clone_size: -
j_call: TRBJ2-7
d_call: -
cdr3_aa: CASSIAPGVYEQYF
cdr3_nt: TGTGCCAGTAGTATCGCGCCGGGGGTCTACGAGCAGTACTTC

v_call: TRBV9
clone_size: -
j_call: TRBJ1-1
d_call: -
cdr3_aa: CASSVGQTNTEAFF
cdr3_nt: TGTGCCAGCAGCGTAGGACAGACCAACACTGAAGCTTTCTTT

v_call: TRBV11-2
clone_size: -
j_call: TRBJ2-5
d_call: -
cdr3_aa: CASTLGGGYQETQYF
cdr3_nt: TGTGCCAGCACGCTAGGGGGGGGGTACCAAGAGACCCAGTACTTC

v_call: TRBV7-9
clone_size: -
j_call: TRBJ1-1
d_call: TRBD1
cdr3_aa: CASSRETGVGEAFF
cdr3_nt: TGTGCCAGCAGCCGCGAAACAGGGGTGGGTGAAGCTTTCTTT

v_call: TRBV4-2
clone_size: -
j_call: TRBJ1-6
d_call: TRBD1
cdr3_aa: CASSQEPPGAGQRNSPLHF
cdr3_nt: TGTGCCAGCAGCCAAGAACCCCCAGGTGCGGGACAGAGAAATTCACCCCTCCACTTT

v_call: TRBV5-1
clone_size: -
j_call: TRBJ1-1
d_call: -
cdr3_aa: CASSLRGPDTEAFF
cdr3_nt: TGCGCCAGCAGCTTGCGTGGGCCGGACACTGAAGCTTTCTTT

v_call: TRBV7-9
clone_size: medium-sized
j_call: TRBJ2-1
d_call: -
cdr3_aa: CASTLERDEQFF
cdr3_nt: TGTGCCAGCACCCTCGAACGGGATGAGCAGTTCTTC

v_call: TRBV11-2
clone_size: once
j_call: TRBJ2-1
d_call: -
cdr3_aa: CASSLVQSDEQFF
cdr3_nt: TGTGCCAGCAGCTTAGTACAGTCGGATGAGCAGTTCTTC

v_call: TRBV6-1
clone_size: -
j_call: TRBJ2-7
d_call: -
cdr3_aa: CASSDSAAPRDEQYF
cdr3_nt: TGTGCCAGCAGTGATTCAGCCGCCCCTCGGGACGAGCAGTACTTC

v_call: TRBV5-1
clone_size: once
j_call: TRBJ2-5
d_call: -
cdr3_aa: CASSLEGYIGETQYF
cdr3_nt: TGCGCCAGCAGCTTGGAGGGGTACATTGGAGAGACCCAGTACTTC

v_call: TRBV5-6
clone_size: -
j_call: TRBJ1-2
d_call: TRBD1
cdr3_aa: CASTWTGVFVHGGYTF
cdr3_nt: TGTGCCAGCACCTGGACAGGGGTTTTCGTGCATGGTGGCTACACCTTC

v_call: TRBV29-1
clone_size: few
j_call: TRBJ1-1
d_call: -
cdr3_aa: CSFSWVGSEAFF
cdr3_nt: TGCAGCTTCTCCTGGGTCGGGTCTGAAGCTTTCTTT

v_call: TRBV19
clone_size: -
j_call: TRBJ2-2
d_call: -
cdr3_aa: CASSIGVVAGELFF
cdr3_nt: TGTGCCAGTAGTATAGGCGTTGTAGCCGGGGAGCTGTTTTTT

v_call: TRBV6-5
clone_size: -
j_call: TRBJ2-7
d_call: TRBD1
cdr3_aa: CASSMGQGAYEQYF
cdr3_nt: TGTGCCAGTTCCATGGGACAGGGGGCATACGAGCAGTACTTC

v_call: TRBV5-1
clone_size: -
j_call: TRBJ2-1
d_call: TRBD2
cdr3_aa: CASSTTSGGPKGGQFF
cdr3_nt: TGCGCCAGCAGCACAACTAGCGGGGGACCAAAAGGGGGGCAGTTCTTC

v_call: TRBV7-9
clone_size: -
j_call: TRBJ2-7
d_call: TRBD1
cdr3_aa: CASSSPTGFYEQYF
cdr3_nt: TGTGCCAGCAGCTCCCCGACAGGGTTCTACGAGCAGTACTTC

v_call: TRBV19
clone_size: -
j_call: TRBJ2-1
d_call: TRBD2
cdr3_aa: CASSRLAGGPNEQFF
cdr3_nt: TGTGCCAGTAGTAGACTGGCGGGGGGGCCGAATGAGCAGTTCTTC

v_call: TRBV7-9
clone_size: -
j_call: TRBJ2-2
d_call: -
cdr3_aa: CASSTGSRNTGELFF
cdr3_nt: TGTGCCAGCAGCACAGGGAGTCGAAACACCGGGGAGCTGTTTTTT

v_call: TRBV4-3
clone_size: -
j_call: TRBJ2-2
d_call: TRBD2
cdr3_aa: CASSPKIAGGESTGELFF
cdr3_nt: TGCGCCAGCAGCCCAAAAATAGCGGGGGGGGAGAGCACCGGGGAGCTGTTTTTT

v_call: TRBV13
clone_size: -
j_call: TRBJ1-2
d_call: -
cdr3_aa: CASSLTGNYGYTF
cdr3_nt: TGTGCCAGCAGCCTGACAGGAAACTATGGCTACACCTTC

v_call: TRBV5-3
clone_size: once
j_call: TRBJ1-2
d_call: -
cdr3_aa: CARSSLTGSDYGYTF
cdr3_nt: TGTGCCAGAAGCTCTTTAACAGGGAGCGACTATGGCTACACCTTC

v_call: TRBV28
clone_size: -
j_call: TRBJ2-5
d_call: TRBD2
cdr3_aa: CASSLSWTSTLETQYF
cdr3_nt: TGTGCCAGCAGTTTATCTTGGACTAGCACACTAGAGACCCAGTACTTC

v_call: TRBV28
clone_size: -
j_call: TRBJ1-5
d_call: TRBD1
cdr3_aa: CASSYRGSNQPQHF
cdr3_nt: TGTGCCAGCAGCTACAGGGGAAGCAATCAGCCCCAGCATTTT

v_call: TRBV5-1
clone_size: -
j_call: TRBJ2-7
d_call: TRBD1
cdr3_aa: CASSPRDRALYEQYF
cdr3_nt: TGCGCCAGCAGCCCCCGGGACAGGGCCCTCTACGAGCAGTACTTC

v_call: TRBV4-1
clone_size: -
j_call: TRBJ1-1
d_call: TRBD1
cdr3_aa: CASSPGQGVNTEAFF
cdr3_nt: TGCGCCAGCAGCCCGGGACAGGGCGTGAACACTGAAGCTTTCTTT

v_call: TRBV6-5
clone_size: -
j_call: TRBJ2-1
d_call: -
cdr3_aa: CASSYGSWTDANEQFF
cdr3_nt: TGTGCCAGCAGTTACGGTTCCTGGACAGACGCTAATGAGCAGTTCTTC

v_call: TRBV19
clone_size: once
j_call: TRBJ1-5
d_call: -
cdr3_aa: CASSKTDQPQHF
cdr3_nt: TGTGCCAGTAGTAAGACAGATCAGCCCCAGCATTTT

v_call: TRBV10-3
clone_size: -
j_call: TRBJ2-7
d_call: -
cdr3_aa: CAISPRGDRTYEQYF
cdr3_nt: TGTGCCATCAGTCCTAGGGGCGACAGGACCTACGAGCAGTACTTC